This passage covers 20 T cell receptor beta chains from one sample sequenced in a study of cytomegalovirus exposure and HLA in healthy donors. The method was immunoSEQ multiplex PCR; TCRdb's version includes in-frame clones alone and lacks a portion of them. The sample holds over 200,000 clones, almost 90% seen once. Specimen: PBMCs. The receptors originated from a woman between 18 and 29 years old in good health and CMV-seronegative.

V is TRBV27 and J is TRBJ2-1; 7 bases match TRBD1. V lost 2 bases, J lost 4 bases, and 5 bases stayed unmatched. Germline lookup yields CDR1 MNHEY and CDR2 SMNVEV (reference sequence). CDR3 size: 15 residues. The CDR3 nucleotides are TGTGCCAGCAGTTTAACCCGGGACAGTTACAATGAGCAGTTCTTC. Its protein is CASSLTRDSYNEQFF.

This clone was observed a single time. Written as DNA, the CDR3 is TGTGCCAGCAGCCGAACGGCCCAGGTCTCTTTACTCTATGGCTACACCTTC. This translates into CASSRTAQVSLLYGYTF. The chain carries TRBV7-2 and TRBJ1-2, with unresolved D. V dropped 5 bases and J dropped 4 bases, with 23 bases sitting between them. This CDR3 is 17 amino acids long. Per the germline V gene, CDR1 is SGHTA and CDR2 is FQGNSA.

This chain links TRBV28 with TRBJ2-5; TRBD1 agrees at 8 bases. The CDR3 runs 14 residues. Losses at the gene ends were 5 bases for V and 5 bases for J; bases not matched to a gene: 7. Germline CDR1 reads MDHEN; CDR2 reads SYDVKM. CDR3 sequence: CASSLRDRRETQYF. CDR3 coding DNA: TGTGCCAGCAGTCTCCGGGACAGGAGGGAGACCCAGTACTTC.

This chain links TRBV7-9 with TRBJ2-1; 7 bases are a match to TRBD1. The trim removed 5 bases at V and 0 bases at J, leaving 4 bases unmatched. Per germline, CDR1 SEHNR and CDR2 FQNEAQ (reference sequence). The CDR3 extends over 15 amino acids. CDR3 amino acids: CASSIRDSSYNEQFF. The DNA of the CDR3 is TGTGCCAGCAGCATCCGGGACAGCTCCTACAATGAGCAGTTCTTC.

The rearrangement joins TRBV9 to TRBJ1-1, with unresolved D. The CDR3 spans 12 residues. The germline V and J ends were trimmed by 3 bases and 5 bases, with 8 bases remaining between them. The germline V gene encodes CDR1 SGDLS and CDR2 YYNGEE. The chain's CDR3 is CASSGYRTEAFF. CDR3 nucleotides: TGTGCCAGCAGCGGTTACAGAACTGAAGCTTTCTTT.

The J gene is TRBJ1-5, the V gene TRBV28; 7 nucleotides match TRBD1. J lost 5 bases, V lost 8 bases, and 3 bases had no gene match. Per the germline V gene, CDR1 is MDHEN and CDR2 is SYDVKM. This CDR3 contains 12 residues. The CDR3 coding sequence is TGTGCCAGCGGGGGGACAGATCAGCCCCAGCATTTT. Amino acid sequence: CASGGTDQPQHF.

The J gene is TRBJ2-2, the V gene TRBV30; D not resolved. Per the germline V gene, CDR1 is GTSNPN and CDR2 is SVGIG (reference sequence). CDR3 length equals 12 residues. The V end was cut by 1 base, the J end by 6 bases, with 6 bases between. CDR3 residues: CAWSERPGELFF. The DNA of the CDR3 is TGTGCCTGGAGTGAGCGCCCCGGGGAGCTGTTTTTT. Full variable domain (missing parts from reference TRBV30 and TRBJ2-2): SQTIHQWPATLVQPVGSPLSLECTVEGTSNPNLYWYRQAAGRGLQLLFYSVGIGQISSEVPQNLSASRPQDRQFILSSKKLLLSDSGFYLCAWSERPGELFFGEGSRLTVL.

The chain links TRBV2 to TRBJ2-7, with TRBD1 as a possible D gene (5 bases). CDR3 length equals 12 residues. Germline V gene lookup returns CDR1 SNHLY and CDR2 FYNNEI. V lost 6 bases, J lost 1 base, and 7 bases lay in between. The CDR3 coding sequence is TGTGCCAGCAGGGGGCTTTCCTACGAGCAGTACTTC. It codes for CASRGLSYEQYF.

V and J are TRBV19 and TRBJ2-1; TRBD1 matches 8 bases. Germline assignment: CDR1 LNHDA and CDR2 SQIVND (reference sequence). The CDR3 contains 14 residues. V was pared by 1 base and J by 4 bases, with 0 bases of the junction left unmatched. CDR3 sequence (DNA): TGTGCCAGTAGTATAGGGGACAGGTACAATGAGCAGTTCTTC. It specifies CASSIGDRYNEQFF. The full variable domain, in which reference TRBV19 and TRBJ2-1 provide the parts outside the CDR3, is DGGITQSPKYLFRKEGQNVTLSCEQNLNHDAMYWYRQDPGQGLRLIYYSQIVNDFQKGDIAEGYSVSREKKESFPLTVTSAQKNPTAFYLCASSIGDRYNEQFFGPGTRLTVL.

The CDR3 loop reads CASSLLGAGRGYTF. DNA for the CDR3: TGTGCCAGCAGTCTATTGGGGGCAGGGCGAGGCTACACCTTC. The rearrangement joins TRBV28 to TRBJ1-2; tentative D call: TRBD1 (6 bases). The germline V and J ends were trimmed by 5 bases and 8 bases, with 18 bases remaining between them. CDR1 is MDHEN and CDR2 is SYDVKM in the germline V gene. The CDR3 sequence is 14 residues long.

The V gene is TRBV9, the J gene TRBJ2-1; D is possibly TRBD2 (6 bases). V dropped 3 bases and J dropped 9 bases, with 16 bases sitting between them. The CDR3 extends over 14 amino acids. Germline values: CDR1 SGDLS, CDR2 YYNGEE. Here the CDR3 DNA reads TGTGCCAGCAGCGCCCTATCCACTAGCACTGAGCAGTTCTTC. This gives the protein CASSALSTSTEQFF.

The CDR3 loop reads CATGLAGTDTQYF. Written as DNA, the CDR3 is TGTGCCACCGGACTAGCGGGCACAGATACGCAGTATTTT. J is TRBJ2-3 and V is TRBV6-1, with 10 bases matching TRBD2. Trimming removed 10 bases from V and 1 base from J; junction bases left unmatched: 2. The CDR3 loop spans 13 amino acids. The germline V gene encodes CDR1 MNHNS and CDR2 SASEGT.

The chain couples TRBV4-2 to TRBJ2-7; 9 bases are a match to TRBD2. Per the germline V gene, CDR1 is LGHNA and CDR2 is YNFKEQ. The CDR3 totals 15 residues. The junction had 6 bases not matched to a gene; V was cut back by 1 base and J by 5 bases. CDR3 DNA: TGTGCCAGCAGCCAAGTCACTAGCGGGCTCCACGAGCAGTACTTC. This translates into CASSQVTSGLHEQYF.

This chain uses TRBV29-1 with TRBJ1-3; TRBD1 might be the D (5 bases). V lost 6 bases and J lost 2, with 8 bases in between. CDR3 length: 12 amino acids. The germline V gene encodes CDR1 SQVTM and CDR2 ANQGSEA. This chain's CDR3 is CSVDTPGNTIYF. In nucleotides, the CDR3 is TGCAGCGTGGACACACCTGGAAACACCATATATTTT.

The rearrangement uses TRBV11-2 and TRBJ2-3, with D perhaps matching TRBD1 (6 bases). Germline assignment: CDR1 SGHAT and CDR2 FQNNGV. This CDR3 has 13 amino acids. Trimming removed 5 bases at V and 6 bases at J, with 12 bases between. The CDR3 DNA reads TGTGCCAGCAGCAGGGGGAGCATGGATACGCAGTATTTT. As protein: CASSRGSMDTQYF. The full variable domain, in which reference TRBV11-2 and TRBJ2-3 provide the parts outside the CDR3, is EAGVAQSPRYKIIEKRQSVAFWCNPISGHATLYWYQQILGQGPKLLIQFQNNGVVDDSQLPKDRFSAERLKGVDSTLKIQPAKLEDSAVYLCASSRGSMDTQYFGPGTRLTVL.

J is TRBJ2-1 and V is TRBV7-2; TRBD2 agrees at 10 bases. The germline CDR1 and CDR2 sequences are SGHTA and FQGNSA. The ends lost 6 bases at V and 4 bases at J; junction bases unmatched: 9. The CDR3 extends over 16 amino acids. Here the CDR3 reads CASRLSSGSSYNEQFF. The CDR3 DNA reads TGTGCCAGCAGGCTTTCTAGCGGGAGTTCGTACAATGAGCAGTTCTTC.

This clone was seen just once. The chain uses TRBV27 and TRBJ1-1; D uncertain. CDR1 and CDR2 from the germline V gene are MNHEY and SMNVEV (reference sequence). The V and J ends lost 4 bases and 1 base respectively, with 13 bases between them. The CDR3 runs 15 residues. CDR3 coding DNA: TGTGCCAGCAGTTCCCCGGTGACAAAGAACACTGAAGCTTTCTTT. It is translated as CASSSPVTKNTEAFF.

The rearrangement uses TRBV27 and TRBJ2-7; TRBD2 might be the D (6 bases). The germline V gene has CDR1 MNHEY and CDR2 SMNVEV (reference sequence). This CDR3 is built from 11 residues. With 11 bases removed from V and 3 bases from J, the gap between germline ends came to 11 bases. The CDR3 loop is CARRGDYEQYF. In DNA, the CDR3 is TGTGCCCGCCGCGGGGACTACGAGCAGTACTTC.

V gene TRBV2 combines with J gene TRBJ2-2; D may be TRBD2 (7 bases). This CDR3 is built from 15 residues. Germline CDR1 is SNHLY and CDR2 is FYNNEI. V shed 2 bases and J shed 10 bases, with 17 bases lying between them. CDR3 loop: CASSEFRLGGAELFF. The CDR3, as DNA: TGTGCCAGCAGTGAATTCCGGCTAGGGGGGGCGGAGCTGTTTTTT.

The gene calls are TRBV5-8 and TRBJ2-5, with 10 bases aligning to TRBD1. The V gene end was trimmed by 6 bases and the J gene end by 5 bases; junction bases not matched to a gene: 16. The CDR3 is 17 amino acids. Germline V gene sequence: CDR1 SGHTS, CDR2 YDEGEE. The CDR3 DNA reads TGTGCCAGCACCCTTCTCATGGGACAGGGGATGCGGGAGACCCAGTACTTC. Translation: CASTLLMGQGMRETQYF.